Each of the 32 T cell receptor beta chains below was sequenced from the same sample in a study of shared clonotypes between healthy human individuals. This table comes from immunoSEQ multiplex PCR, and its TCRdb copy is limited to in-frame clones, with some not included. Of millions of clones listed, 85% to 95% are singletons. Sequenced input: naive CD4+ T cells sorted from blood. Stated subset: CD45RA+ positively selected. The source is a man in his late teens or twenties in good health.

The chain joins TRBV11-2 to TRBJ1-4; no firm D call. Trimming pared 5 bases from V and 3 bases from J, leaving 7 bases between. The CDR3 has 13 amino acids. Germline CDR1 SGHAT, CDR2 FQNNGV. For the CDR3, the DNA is TGTGCCAGCAGCCGCGGGCCTAATGAAAAACTGTTTTTT. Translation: CASSRGPNEKLFF.

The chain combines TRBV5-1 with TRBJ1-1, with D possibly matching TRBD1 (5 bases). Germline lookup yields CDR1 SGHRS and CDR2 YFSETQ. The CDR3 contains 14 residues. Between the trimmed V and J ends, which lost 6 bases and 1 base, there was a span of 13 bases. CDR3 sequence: CASTREAGNTEAFF. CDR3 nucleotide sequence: TGCGCCAGCACCAGGGAGGCGGGGAACACTGAAGCTTTCTTT.

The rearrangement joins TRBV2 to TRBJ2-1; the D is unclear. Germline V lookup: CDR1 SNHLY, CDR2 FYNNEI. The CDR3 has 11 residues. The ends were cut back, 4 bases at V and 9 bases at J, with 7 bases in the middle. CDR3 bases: TGTGCCAGCAGTGTCGAAATTGAGCAGTTCTTC. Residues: CASSVEIEQFF.

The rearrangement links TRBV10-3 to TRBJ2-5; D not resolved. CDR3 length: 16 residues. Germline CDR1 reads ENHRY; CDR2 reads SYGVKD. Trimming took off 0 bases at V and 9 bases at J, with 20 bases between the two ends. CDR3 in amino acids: CAISESGLVGGVAQYF. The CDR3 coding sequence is TGTGCCATCAGTGAGTCTGGGCTCGTCGGTGGGGTGGCCCAGTACTTC.

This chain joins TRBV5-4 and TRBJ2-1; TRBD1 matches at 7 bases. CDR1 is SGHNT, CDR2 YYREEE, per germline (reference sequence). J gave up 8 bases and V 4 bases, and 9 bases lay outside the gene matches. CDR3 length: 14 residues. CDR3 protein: CASSRDRVRDEQFF. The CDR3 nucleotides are TGTGCCAGCAGCCGCGACAGGGTCCGCGATGAGCAGTTCTTC.

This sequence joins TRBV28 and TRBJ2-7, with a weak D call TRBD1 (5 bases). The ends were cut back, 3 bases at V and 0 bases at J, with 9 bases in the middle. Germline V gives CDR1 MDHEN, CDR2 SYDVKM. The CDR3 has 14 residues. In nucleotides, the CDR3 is TGTGCCAGCAGTTTCCACAGGAGCTCCTACGAGCAGTACTTC. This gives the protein CASSFHRSSYEQYF.

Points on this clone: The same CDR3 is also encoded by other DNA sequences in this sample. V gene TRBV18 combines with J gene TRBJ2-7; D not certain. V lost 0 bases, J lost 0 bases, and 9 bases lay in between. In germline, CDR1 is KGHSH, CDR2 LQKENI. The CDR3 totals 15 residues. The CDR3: CASSPPSRNSYEQYF. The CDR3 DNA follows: TGTGCCAGCTCACCACCCAGCCGGAACTCCTACGAGCAGTACTTC.

The CDR3 region is CASSPGTRDSYNEQFF. The CDR3 DNA reads as TGTGCCAGCAGCCCGGGGACGCGGGACTCCTACAATGAGCAGTTCTTC. The chain joins TRBV11-3 to TRBJ2-1; maybe TRBD2 (6 bases). Germline loops: CDR1 SGHNT, CDR2 YENEEA. The CDR3 is 16 residues long. Between the trimmed V and J ends, which lost 5 bases and 0 bases, there was a span of 14 bases.

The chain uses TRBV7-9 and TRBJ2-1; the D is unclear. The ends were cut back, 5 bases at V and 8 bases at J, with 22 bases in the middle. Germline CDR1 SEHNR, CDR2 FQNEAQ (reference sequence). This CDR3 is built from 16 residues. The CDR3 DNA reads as TGTGCCAGCAGCCCAACGGGCCCTAATGGGATATATGAGCAGTTCTTC. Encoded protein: CASSPTGPNGIYEQFF.

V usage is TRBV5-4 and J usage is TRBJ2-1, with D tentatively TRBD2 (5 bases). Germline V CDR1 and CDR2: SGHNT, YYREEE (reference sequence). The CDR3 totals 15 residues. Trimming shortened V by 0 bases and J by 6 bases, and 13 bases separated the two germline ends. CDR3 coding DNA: TGTGCCAGCAGCTTGGGTCTAGCACAGTTCAATGAGCAGTTCTTC. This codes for CASSLGLAQFNEQFF.

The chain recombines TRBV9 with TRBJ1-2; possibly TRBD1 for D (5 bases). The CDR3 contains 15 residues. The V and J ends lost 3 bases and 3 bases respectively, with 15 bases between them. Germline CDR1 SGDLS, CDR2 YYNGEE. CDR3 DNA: TGTGCCAGCAGCGCAGGGCGGGACGGGTACTATGGCTACACCTTC. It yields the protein CASSAGRDGYYGYTF. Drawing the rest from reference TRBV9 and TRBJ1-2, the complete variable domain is DSGVTQTPKHLITATGQRVTLRCSPRSGDLSVYWYQQSLDQGLQFLIQYYNGEERAKGNILERFSAQQFPDLHSELNLSSLELGDSALYFCASSAGRDGYYGYTFGSGTRLTVV.

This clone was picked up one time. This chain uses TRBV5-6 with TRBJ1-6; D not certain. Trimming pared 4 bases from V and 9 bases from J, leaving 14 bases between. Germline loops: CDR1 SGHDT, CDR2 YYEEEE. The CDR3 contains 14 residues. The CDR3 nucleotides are TGTGCCAGCAGCCATGATGAGCGGTCTTCACCCCTCCACTTT. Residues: CASSHDERSSPLHF.

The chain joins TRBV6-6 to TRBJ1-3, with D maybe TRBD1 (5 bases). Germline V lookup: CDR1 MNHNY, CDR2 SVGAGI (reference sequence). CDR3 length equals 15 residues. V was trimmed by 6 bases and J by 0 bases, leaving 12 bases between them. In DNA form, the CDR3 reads TGTGCCAGCAGGGGGTCGGGGGGCTCTGGAAACACCATATATTTT. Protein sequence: CASRGSGGSGNTIYF.

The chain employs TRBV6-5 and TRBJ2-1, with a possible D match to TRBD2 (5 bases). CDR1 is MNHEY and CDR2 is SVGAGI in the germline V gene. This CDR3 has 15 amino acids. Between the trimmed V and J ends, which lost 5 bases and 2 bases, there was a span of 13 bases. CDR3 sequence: CASSRVAFTYNEQFF. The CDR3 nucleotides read TGTGCCAGCAGTAGAGTAGCGTTTACCTACAATGAGCAGTTCTTC.

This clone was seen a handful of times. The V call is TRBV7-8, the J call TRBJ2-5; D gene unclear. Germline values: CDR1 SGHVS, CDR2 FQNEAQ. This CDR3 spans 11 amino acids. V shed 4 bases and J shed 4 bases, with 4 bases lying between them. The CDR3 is CASSSGETQYF. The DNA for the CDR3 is TGTGCCAGCAGCTCCGGAGAGACCCAGTACTTC.

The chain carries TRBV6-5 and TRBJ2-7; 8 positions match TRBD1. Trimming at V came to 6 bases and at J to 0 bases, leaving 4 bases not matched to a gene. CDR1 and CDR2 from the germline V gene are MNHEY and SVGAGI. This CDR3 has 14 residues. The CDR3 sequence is CASRTGVRSYEQYF. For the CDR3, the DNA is TGTGCCAGCAGGACAGGGGTCCGCTCCTACGAGCAGTACTTC.

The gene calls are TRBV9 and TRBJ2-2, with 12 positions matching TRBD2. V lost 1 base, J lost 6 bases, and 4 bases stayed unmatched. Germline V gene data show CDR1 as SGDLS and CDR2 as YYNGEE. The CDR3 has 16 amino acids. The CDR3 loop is CASSVRTSGVPGELFF. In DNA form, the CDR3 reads TGTGCCAGCAGCGTAAGGACTAGCGGGGTCCCCGGGGAGCTGTTTTTT.

The CDR3 here is CSAMPTSPRYGYTF. The CDR3 bases are TGCAGCGCGATGCCTACCTCCCCCCGCTATGGCTACACCTTC. The chain recombines TRBV29-1 with TRBJ1-2, with D unclear. The CDR3 covers 14 residues. V was pared by 7 bases and J by 4 bases, with 19 bases between. From germline, CDR1 is SQVTM and CDR2 ANQGSEA.

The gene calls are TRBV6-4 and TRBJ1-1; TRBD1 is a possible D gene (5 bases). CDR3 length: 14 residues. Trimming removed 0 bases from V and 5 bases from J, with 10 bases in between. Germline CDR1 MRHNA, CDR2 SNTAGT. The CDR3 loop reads CASSDSMGGTEAFF. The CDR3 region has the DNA TGTGCCAGCAGTGACTCGATGGGGGGTACTGAAGCTTTCTTT.

Here the CDR3 reads CAWSVRGSTEAFF. CDR3 nucleotide sequence: TGTGCCTGGAGTGTAAGGGGGAGCACTGAAGCTTTCTTT. This chain links TRBV30 with TRBJ1-1; tentative D call: TRBD1 (6 bases). The germline gives CDR1 GTSNPN, CDR2 SVGIG (reference sequence). V lost 0 bases to trimming and J lost 4 bases, with 9 bases between them. CDR3 length: 13 amino acids.

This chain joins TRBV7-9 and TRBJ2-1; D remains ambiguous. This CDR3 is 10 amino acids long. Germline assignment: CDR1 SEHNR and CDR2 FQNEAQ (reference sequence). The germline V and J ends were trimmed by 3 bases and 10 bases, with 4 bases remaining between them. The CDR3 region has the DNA TGTGCCAGCAGCTTGGGGGAGCAGTTCTTC. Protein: CASSLGEQFF.

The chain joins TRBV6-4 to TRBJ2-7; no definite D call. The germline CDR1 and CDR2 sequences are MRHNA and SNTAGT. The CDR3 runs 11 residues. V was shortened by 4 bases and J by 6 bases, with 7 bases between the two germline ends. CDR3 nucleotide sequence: TGTGCCAGCAGTGCTATTTGCGAGCAGTACTTC. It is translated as CASSAICEQYF.

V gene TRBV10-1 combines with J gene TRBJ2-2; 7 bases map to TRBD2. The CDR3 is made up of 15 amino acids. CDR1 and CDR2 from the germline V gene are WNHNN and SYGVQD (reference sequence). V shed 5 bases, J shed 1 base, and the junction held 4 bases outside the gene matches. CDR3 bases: TGCGCCAGCAGTCTCGCGGGGGTGAACACCGGGGAGCTGTTTTTT. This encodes CASSLAGVNTGELFF.

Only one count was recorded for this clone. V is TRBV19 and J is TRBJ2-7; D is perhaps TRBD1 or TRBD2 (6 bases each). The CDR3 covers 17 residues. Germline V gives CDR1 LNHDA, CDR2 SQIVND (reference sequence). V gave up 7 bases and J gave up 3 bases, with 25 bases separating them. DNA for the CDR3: TGTGCCAGTAAGTCCGGGACTGTGGCAGGGGATTTCTACGAGCAGTACTTC. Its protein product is CASKSGTVAGDFYEQYF.

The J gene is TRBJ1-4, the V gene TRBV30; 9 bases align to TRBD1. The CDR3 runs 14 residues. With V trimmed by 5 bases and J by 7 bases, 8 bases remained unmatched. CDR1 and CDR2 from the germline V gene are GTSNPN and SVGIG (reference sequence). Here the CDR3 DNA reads TGTGCCTGGGCCTCCGGGACAGGGACTGAAAAACTGTTTTTT. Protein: CAWASGTGTEKLFF.

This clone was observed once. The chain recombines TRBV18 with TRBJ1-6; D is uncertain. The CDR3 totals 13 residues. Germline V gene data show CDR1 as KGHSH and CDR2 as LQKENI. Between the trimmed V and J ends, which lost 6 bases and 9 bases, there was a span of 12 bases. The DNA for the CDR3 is TGTGCCAGCTCGCAAGAGGGCGGTTCACCCCTCCACTTT. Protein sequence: CASSQEGGSPLHF.

DNA of the CDR3: TGCGCCAGCAGCTCAGGGACTAGCGGGAAGGCTGAGCAGTTCTTC. This encodes CASSSGTSGKAEQFF. V gene TRBV5-1 combines with J gene TRBJ2-1, with 13 bases that match TRBD2. The germline V gene has CDR1 SGHRS and CDR2 YFSETQ. The CDR3 extends over 15 amino acids. V was clipped by 3 bases and J by 9 bases; unmatched bases: 6. The full variable domain, completed using reference TRBV5-1 and TRBJ2-1, is KAGVTQTPRYLIKTRGQQVTLSCSPISGHRSVSWYQQTPGQGLQFLFEYFSETQRNKGNFPGRFSGRQFSNSRSEMNVSTLELGDSALYLCASSSGTSGKAEQFFGPGTRLTVL.

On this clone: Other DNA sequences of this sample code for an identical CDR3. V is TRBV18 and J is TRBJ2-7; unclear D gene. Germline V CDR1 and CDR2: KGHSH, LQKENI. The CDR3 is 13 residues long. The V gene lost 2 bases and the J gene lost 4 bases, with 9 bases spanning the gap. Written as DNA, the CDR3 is TGTGCCAGCTCACCAGGGGTAGGATACGAGCAGTACTTC. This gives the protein CASSPGVGYEQYF. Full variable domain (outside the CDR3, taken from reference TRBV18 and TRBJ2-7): NAGVMQNPRHLVRRRGQEARLRCSPMKGHSHVYWYRQLPEEGLKFMVYLQKENIIDESGMPKERFSAEFPKEGPSILRIQQVVRGDSAAYFCASSPGVGYEQYFGPGTRLTVT.

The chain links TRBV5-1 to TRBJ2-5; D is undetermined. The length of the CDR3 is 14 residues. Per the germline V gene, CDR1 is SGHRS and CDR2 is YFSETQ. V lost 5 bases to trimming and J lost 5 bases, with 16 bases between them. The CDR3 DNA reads TGCGCCAGCAGGAGGAACCTCGGAACGGAGACCCAGTACTTC. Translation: CASRRNLGTETQYF. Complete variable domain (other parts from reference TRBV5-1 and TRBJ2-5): KAGVTQTPRYLIKTRGQQVTLSCSPISGHRSVSWYQQTPGQGLQFLFEYFSETQRNKGNFPGRFSGRQFSNSRSEMNVSTLELGDSALYLCASRRNLGTETQYFGPGTRLLVL.

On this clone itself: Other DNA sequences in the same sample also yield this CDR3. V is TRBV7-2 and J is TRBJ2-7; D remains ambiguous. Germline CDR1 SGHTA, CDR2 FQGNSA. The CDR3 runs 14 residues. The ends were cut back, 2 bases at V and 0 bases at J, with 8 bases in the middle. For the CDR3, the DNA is TGTGCCAGCAGCTTACGGCGCAACTCCTACGAGCAGTACTTC. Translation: CASSLRRNSYEQYF.

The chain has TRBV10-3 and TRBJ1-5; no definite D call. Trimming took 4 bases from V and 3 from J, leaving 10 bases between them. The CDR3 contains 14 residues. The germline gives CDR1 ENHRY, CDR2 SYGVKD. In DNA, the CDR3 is TGTGCCATCAGTGGCCCTGAGGACAATCAGCCCCAGCATTTT. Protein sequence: CAISGPEDNQPQHF.

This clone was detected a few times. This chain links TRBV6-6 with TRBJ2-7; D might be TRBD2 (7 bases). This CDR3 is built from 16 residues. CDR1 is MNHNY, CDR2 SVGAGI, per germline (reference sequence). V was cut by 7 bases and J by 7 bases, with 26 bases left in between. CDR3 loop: CASTQPGGGGPREQYF. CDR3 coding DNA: TGTGCCAGCACTCAGCCCGGAGGGGGAGGGCCGAGAGAGCAGTACTTC.